These 32 T cell receptor beta chains were sequenced from one sample in a study of T cell responses to AZD1222 COVID-19 vaccine. Sequencing was performed with immunoSEQ multiplex PCR; in TCRdb, only in-frame clones are kept and a portion is missing. The sample carries some 80,000 clones, about 87% recorded once. The material was peripheral blood, obtained 28 days after the second dose of the MenACWY control vaccine. These TCRs come from an adult who received the MenACWY meningococcal vaccine as a control.

CDR3 loop: CASSLLGGADTQYF. The CDR3 coding sequence is TGTGCCAGCAGCTTGCTCGGGGGGGCGGATACGCAGTATTTT. The gene calls are TRBV5-4 and TRBJ2-3, with 8 bases fitting TRBD2. Germline V gene data show CDR1 as SGHNT and CDR2 as YYREEE (reference sequence). Trimming cost V 1 base and J 6 bases; bases outside gene matches: 4. The CDR3 runs to 14 residues.

This chain links TRBV6-5 with TRBJ2-7; no firm D call. The CDR3 has 14 residues. Germline values: CDR1 MNHEY, CDR2 SVGAGI. Trimming took off 2 bases at V and 2 bases at J, with 10 bases between the two ends. The CDR3 DNA follows: TGTGCCAGCAGTTACGACGCCCGCGCCTACGAGCAGTACTTC. Protein: CASSYDARAYEQYF.

CDR3 coding DNA: TGCGCCAGCAGCCCCGCAGGGGGTGAGGGACAGCCCCAGCATTTT. It specifies CASSPAGGEGQPQHF. This chain links TRBV5-1 with TRBJ1-5, with 7 bases aligning to TRBD1. The CDR3 contains 15 residues. The trim removed 4 bases at V and 7 bases at J, leaving 11 bases unmatched. The germline CDR1 and CDR2 sequences are SGHRS and YFSETQ.

The chain recombines TRBV7-9 with TRBJ1-4; D unresolved. The CDR3 is 13 residues long. The germline V and J ends were trimmed by 6 bases and 8 bases, with 13 bases remaining between them. In germline, CDR1 is SEHNR, CDR2 FQNEAQ (reference sequence). The CDR3 coding sequence is TGTGCCAGCAGTACCGGGTTGGAGGAAAAACTGTTTTTT. Its translation is CASSTGLEEKLFF.

The chain couples TRBV19 to TRBJ2-6; D not certain. Germline CDR1 is LNHDA and CDR2 is SQIVND (reference sequence). The CDR3 contains 15 residues. V was trimmed by 5 bases and J by 0 bases, leaving 8 bases between them. CDR3 region: CASSPDISGANVLTF. In DNA, the CDR3 is TGTGCCAGTAGTCCCGACATCTCTGGGGCCAACGTCCTGACTTTC.

This chain connects TRBV9 to TRBJ2-7, with D uncertain. The CDR3 sequence is 13 residues long. CDR1 is SGDLS, CDR2 YYNGEE, per germline. V was clipped by 2 bases and J by 3 bases, with 9 bases between them. The CDR3 loop is CASSVLDGYEQYF. DNA for the CDR3: TGTGCCAGCAGCGTTCTCGACGGCTACGAGCAGTACTTC.

This chain joins TRBV7-9 and TRBJ1-2; 9 bases agree with TRBD1. Germline-derived CDR1 and CDR2 are SEHNR and FQNEAQ (reference sequence). This CDR3 has 16 amino acids. With V trimmed by 4 bases and J by 5 bases, 11 bases remained unmatched. This CDR3 reads CASSWGPGQGSYGYTF. CDR3 DNA sequence: TGTGCCAGCAGCTGGGGCCCGGGACAGGGCTCTTATGGCTACACCTTC.

The J gene is TRBJ1-6, the V gene TRBV18; D not resolved. With 2 bases removed from V and 0 bases from J, the gap between germline ends came to 5 bases. The CDR3 runs 15 residues. Looked up from germline, CDR1 is KGHSH and CDR2 is LQKENI. In DNA form, the CDR3 reads TGTGCCAGCTCACCAGGGAGCTCCTATAATTCACCCCTCCACTTT. Encoded protein: CASSPGSSYNSPLHF.

The chain combines TRBV12-5 with TRBJ1-2, with 7 nucleotides matching TRBD1. CDR3 length equals 14 residues. CDR1 is LGHNT and CDR2 is FRNRAP in the germline V gene. Trimming took 5 bases from V and 2 from J; bases not matched to a gene: 5. This CDR3 is CASGPSTGNYGYTF. The CDR3 DNA reads TGTGCTAGTGGTCCCTCGACAGGGAACTATGGCTACACCTTC.

The chain joins TRBV5-4 to TRBJ2-5; maybe TRBD2 (5 bases). Germline-derived CDR1 and CDR2 are SGHNT and YYREEE (reference sequence). V was clipped by 4 bases and J by 5 bases, with 18 bases between them. The CDR3 loop spans 15 amino acids. Here the CDR3 reads CASSPIGAVGETQYF. The CDR3, as DNA: TGTGCCAGCAGCCCCATAGGAGCGGTAGGGGAGACCCAGTACTTC.

The chain employs TRBV30 and TRBJ1-5; D remains unclear. The CDR3 contains 13 residues. The V gene's germline CDR1 is GTSNPN and CDR2 SVGIG (reference sequence). The germline V and J ends were trimmed by 0 bases and 5 bases, with 8 bases remaining between them. CDR3: CAWSVFGDQPQHF. CDR3 in DNA: TGTGCCTGGAGTGTCTTTGGGGATCAGCCCCAGCATTTT. Full variable domain (missing parts from reference TRBV30 and TRBJ1-5): SQTIHQWPATLVQPVGSPLSLECTVEGTSNPNLYWYRQAAGRGLQLLFYSVGIGQISSEVPQNLSASRPQDRQFILSSKKLLLSDSGFYLCAWSVFGDQPQHFGDGTRLSIL.

The V and J genes are TRBV5-6 and TRBJ2-2; TRBD2 might be the D (5 bases). Looked up from germline, CDR1 is SGHDT and CDR2 is YYEEEE. The V end was cut by 1 base, the J end by 3 bases, with 7 bases between. The CDR3 extends over 14 amino acids. The CDR3 bases are TGTGCCAGCAGCTTGCCAGCGGACACCGGGGAGCTGTTTTTT. Translated: CASSLPADTGELFF.

The chain links TRBV7-2 to TRBJ1-4; TRBD1 might be the D (5 bases). Trimming removed 4 bases at V and 3 bases at J, with 9 bases between. CDR1 is SGHTA, CDR2 FQGNSA, per germline. The CDR3 length is 14 residues. The CDR3 DNA is TGTGCCAGCAGCTCCCAGGGATCTAATGAAAAACTGTTTTTT. Its translation: CASSSQGSNEKLFF.

The chain links TRBV28 to TRBJ1-5; D is unresolved. Per the germline V gene, CDR1 is MDHEN and CDR2 is SYDVKM. CDR3 size: 14 residues. Deletions cut 7 bases from V and 6 bases from J, with 16 bases between. In nucleotides, the CDR3 is TGTGCCAGCACTAGAGGTGGGGAGGGTCAGCCCCAGCATTTT. Its translation: CASTRGGEGQPQHF.

This clone was counted between two and nine times. This rearrangement joins TRBV30 to TRBJ2-5, with D perhaps assigned TRBD1 or TRBD2 (5 bases each). V lost 2 bases, J lost 6 bases, and 10 bases lay in between. CDR3 length: 12 amino acids. Germline CDR1 is GTSNPN and CDR2 is SVGIG (reference sequence). The CDR3 here is CAWSWGIQTQYF. In nucleotides, the CDR3 is TGTGCCTGGAGTTGGGGGATCCAGACCCAGTACTTC. The variable domain in full, completed from reference TRBV30 and TRBJ2-5, reads SQTIHQWPATLVQPVGSPLSLECTVEGTSNPNLYWYRQAAGRGLQLLFYSVGIGQISSEVPQNLSASRPQDRQFILSSKKLLLSDSGFYLCAWSWGIQTQYFGPGTRLLVL.

The chain combines TRBV7-8 with TRBJ1-5; 7 bases agree with TRBD1. With 1 base clipped from V and 5 bases from J, the junction kept 5 bases outside the gene matches. Germline V gives CDR1 SGHVS, CDR2 FQNEAQ. The CDR3 is 15 residues long. The CDR3 DNA sequence: TGTGCCAGCAGCTTAGACAGGGGCGTACATCAGCCCCAGCATTTT. It specifies CASSLDRGVHQPQHF.

This rearrangement joins TRBV7-2 to TRBJ2-3; D unresolved. Per the germline V gene, CDR1 is SGHTA and CDR2 is FQGNSA. The CDR3 totals 12 residues. The V gene lost 5 bases and the J gene lost 2 bases, with 5 bases spanning the gap. CDR3 protein: CASSTLTDTQYF. The CDR3, as DNA: TGTGCCAGCAGCACCCTCACAGATACGCAGTATTTT.

J is TRBJ2-4 and V is TRBV7-9; a weak D match, TRBD1 (5 bases). Trimming cost V 4 bases and J 7 bases, with 5 bases left between them. This CDR3 is built from 11 residues. The germline CDR1 and CDR2 sequences are SEHNR and FQNEAQ (reference sequence). CDR3 region: CASSSGNIQYF. For the CDR3, the DNA is TGTGCCAGCAGCTCAGGGAACATTCAGTACTTC.

The chain carries TRBV21-1 and TRBJ2-1; the DNA was not compared with TRBD2, the D call given in the table. TRBV21-1 is classified as a pseudogene. The CDR3 runs 15 residues. The DNA of the CDR3 is TGTGCCAGCAGCACGGCTGGCGGGGGGGCCGGTGAGCAGTTCTTC. It encodes CASSTAGGGAGEQFF.

The chain joins TRBV6-5 to TRBJ1-2; D is unclear. Trimming removed 6 bases from V and 5 bases from J, with 13 bases in between. The CDR3 covers 13 residues. The V gene's germline CDR1 is MNHEY and CDR2 SVGAGI. The CDR3 here is CASRSQGLYGYTF. DNA of the CDR3: TGTGCCAGCAGATCACAAGGGCTTTATGGCTACACCTTC.

The sample holds a few counts of this clone. This rearrangement joins TRBV2 to TRBJ2-5; D possibly corresponds to TRBD2 (6 bases). V lost 1 base and J lost 7, with 13 bases in between. Germline CDR1 and CDR2: SNHLY and FYNNEI. This CDR3 region has 14 residues. As DNA, the CDR3 is TGTGCCAGCAGTGAAGGAGTAGCGGCCGGGACCCAGTACTTC. It encodes CASSEGVAAGTQYF.

This clone appeared a single time. The chain links TRBV6-5 to TRBJ1-2, with D hard to call. The CDR3 runs to 13 residues. Trimming left V 2 bases short and J 0 bases short, with 4 bases between. In germline, CDR1 is MNHEY, CDR2 SVGAGI. The CDR3 sequence is CASSYEANYGYTF. CDR3 nucleotide sequence: TGTGCCAGCAGTTACGAAGCTAACTATGGCTACACCTTC.

The genes are TRBV12-3 or TRBV12-4 and TRBJ1-3, with 7 positions matching TRBD1. The CDR3 loop spans 13 amino acids. V was pared by 7 bases and J by 4 bases, with 4 bases of the junction left unmatched. Here the CDR3 reads CASTRTGGNTIYF. The DNA for the CDR3 is TGTGCCAGCACCCGGACAGGCGGAAACACCATATATTTT.

The gene calls are TRBV19 and TRBJ1-1, with no clear D. The germline V gene has CDR1 LNHDA and CDR2 SQIVND (reference sequence). The CDR3 runs to 10 residues. The V end lost 4 bases, the J end lost 10 bases, and 7 bases lay between the germline ends. CDR3 residues: CASSNTGAFF. The CDR3 DNA reads TGTGCCAGTAGTAATACCGGAGCTTTCTTT.

The chain employs TRBV12-3 or TRBV12-4 and TRBJ2-2; 8 positions match TRBD2. CDR3 length: 12 amino acids. V shed 5 bases and J 8 bases; nucleotides not matched to a gene: 1. CDR3 DNA sequence: TGTGCCAGCAGTAGACTAGCGGGGGAGCTGTTTTTT. Amino acid sequence: CASSRLAGELFF.

This clone was counted between two and nine times. The chain has TRBV28 and TRBJ1-5; 8 bases fit TRBD1. Trimming took 0 bases from V and 2 from J; bases not matched to a gene: 0. Per germline, CDR1 MDHEN and CDR2 SYDVKM. The CDR3 length is 15 residues. CDR3: CASSLWTGGNQPQHF. The CDR3, as DNA: TGTGCCAGCAGTTTATGGACAGGGGGCAATCAGCCCCAGCATTTT. The full variable domain, rest sourced from reference TRBV28 and TRBJ1-5, is DVKVTQSSRYLVKRTGEKVFLECVQDMDHENMFWYRQDPGLGLRLIYFSYDVKMKEKGDIPEGYSVSREKKERFSLILESASTNQTSMYLCASSLWTGGNQPQHFGDGTRLSIL.

This chain uses TRBV7-9 with TRBJ2-7; 12 bases match TRBD1. V was clipped by 7 bases and J by 2 bases; unmatched bases: 3. Germline V gene sequence: CDR1 SEHNR, CDR2 FQNEAQ (reference sequence). This CDR3 contains 14 residues. The CDR3 loop is CASKGTGGTYEQYF. DNA of the CDR3: TGTGCCAGCAAAGGGACAGGGGGCACCTACGAGCAGTACTTC. Full variable domain (rest looked up from reference TRBV7-9 and TRBJ2-7): DTGVSQNPRHKITKRGQNVTFRCDPISEHNRLYWYRQTLGQGPEFLTYFQNEAQLEKSRLLSDRFSAERPKGSFSTLEIQRTEQGDSAMYLCASKGTGGTYEQYFGPGTRLTVT.

The sample holds one count of this clone. The J gene is TRBJ2-7, the V gene TRBV19; D is unclear. Germline V gene sequence: CDR1 LNHDA, CDR2 SQIVND (reference sequence). With 3 bases removed from V and 3 bases from J, the gap between germline ends came to 6 bases. This CDR3 is built from 12 residues. The CDR3 DNA follows: TGTGCCAGTAGTATGGGTTTCTACGAGCAGTACTTC. As protein: CASSMGFYEQYF.

The chain links TRBV28 to TRBJ1-1; D not resolved. Trimming took off 7 bases at V and 10 bases at J, with 19 bases between the two ends. Germline-derived CDR1 and CDR2 are MDHEN and SYDVKM. The CDR3 sequence is 13 residues long. The DNA of the CDR3 is TGTGCCAGCACCCCTTCTTCCGGGATTCGAGCTTTCTTT. Encoded protein: CASTPSSGIRAFF.

The chain combines TRBV10-3 with TRBJ2-1, with 11 bases that match TRBD2. The germline V gene has CDR1 ENHRY and CDR2 SYGVKD. The CDR3 consists of 14 residues. The V and J ends lost 11 bases and 7 bases, in that order; junction bases with no gene match: 10. The CDR3 sequence: CAARTSGSGNEQFF. Here the CDR3 DNA reads TGTGCCGCTCGGACTAGCGGGTCGGGTAATGAGCAGTTCTTC.

The chain is built from TRBV5-1 and TRBJ1-4; 7 bases fit TRBD1. Germline assignment: CDR1 SGHRS and CDR2 YFSETQ. The CDR3 contains 14 residues. The V segment lost 3 bases and the J segment 8 bases; nucleotides outside the gene matches: 7. CDR3: CASSSQGGGEKLFF. In DNA form, the CDR3 reads TGCGCCAGCAGCTCTCAGGGGGGTGGAGAAAAACTGTTTTTT.

The CDR3 region is CAWSVSPQQPQHF. Here the CDR3 DNA reads TGTGCCTGGAGTGTAAGTCCCCAGCAGCCCCAGCATTTT. The chain uses TRBV30 and TRBJ1-5; D gene unclear. Germline loops: CDR1 GTSNPN, CDR2 SVGIG (reference sequence). V was trimmed by 0 bases and J by 7 bases, leaving 10 bases between them. The CDR3 loop spans 13 amino acids.